This T cell receptor (beta chain) was found in a study of Tregs in tolerant kidney transplant recipients (dated by TCRdb to about 2019). Turning to the overall study: The transplants used related donors along with nonmyeloablative bone marrow transplantation, and in the human trials mixed chimerism was transient. The study applied TCRbeta sequencing to find donor-specific regulatory T cells before combined kidney and bone marrow transplantation and then followed those same cells after transplant.

Per the publication, the time point label means: blood sample drawn before combined kidney and bone marrow transplant. Thawed PBMCs were FACS-sorted into unstimulated Tregs (CD4+CD25+CD127-), CD4+ non-Tregs (CD4+CD25-), CD4 cells and CD8 cells. Prior to Treg sorting, thawed PBMCs were rested overnight with 200 IU/ml IL-2 at 37 degrees C. Several combined kidney and bone marrow transplant recipients from the ITN036ST trial were included as patients, and samples were available only from these trial subjects. Healthy control blood was separated into PBMCs by Ficoll density gradient and cryopreserved, and patient PBMCs were collected both before and after transplant. Study-wide conclusions, independent of this receptor: Expanding Tregs with activated donor B cells appeared to identify the most biologically relevant and donor-specific TCRbeta repertoire. Because the study included only a small number of patients, the results must be confirmed in larger populations and under other immunosuppression protocols. In tolerant patients, the expansion of donor-specific Tregs was greater than global Treg expansion, suggesting that the expansion was antigen-driven rather than nonspecific. For some patients, the PCR primers changed as time went on, which meant samples from those patients could not be compared with one another at the nucleotide level. Biological reproducibility was not directly addressed, though technical replication error appeared minimal.

CDR1 MNHEY and CDR2 SVGAGI were looked up in the germline V gene. The V and J ends are trimmed by 6 bases and 2 bases, leaving 14 bases between them. The CDR3 has 14 amino acids, counting the end cysteine and phenylalanine. Just CDR3 DNA is preserved here, 42 bases in frame from base 1. For TCRbeta CDR3 sequencing, genomic DNA was extracted from sorted cells using the QIAGEN DNeasy Blood and Tissue Kit. High-throughput TCRbeta CDR3 sequencing, including PCR amplification with bias correction and internal controls, was performed commercially through immunoSEQ. The study's own analysis went as follows. Unique productive TCRbeta sequences were defined by CDR3 nucleotide sequence where primers matched, otherwise by CDR3 amino acid sequence with Vbeta and Jbeta genes. As a correction for sorting error, sequences shared between sorted populations at a frequency ratio of 2:1 or less were discarded, and the remaining shared sequences were assigned to the higher population. Donor-reactive sequences were defined as at least 5-fold expanded in CFSE-low cells versus unstimulated cells, with frequency of at least 0.01% in CFSE-low cells. Repertoire divergence was quantified by Jensen-Shannon divergence calculated from the top 100 TCRbeta sequences ranked by frequency. When a sample had multiple sequencing runs, each run was corrected for sorting error separately and the runs were then pooled. In its TCRdb copy, this immuneACCESS table keeps in-frame sequences only and misses some clones. Where compared with another copy, unresolved V genes explain less than half of these, and the others have no known cause. For V, J and clone size, that table is used; D and trimming come from the DNA. Present in this sample are roughly 80,000 clones, 91% of which were seen just once. The ten most abundant clones make up 0.34% of the sample.

Concerning this clone itself: The specificity of this receptor is unknown. Base qualities are not at hand, and no much larger clone is one base apart.

This sequence uses TRBV6-5 and TRBJ2-7; the D gene is possibly TRBD1 or TRBD2, each agreeing over 5 bases. This TCR came from a human donor who received a combined kidney and bone marrow transplant. Sequenced material: Tregs from blood, taken before the transplant. DNA sequence: TGTGCCAGCAGCCGCCCGGGACCTCCCTACGAGCAGTACTTC. This yields the protein CASSRPGPPYEQYF.